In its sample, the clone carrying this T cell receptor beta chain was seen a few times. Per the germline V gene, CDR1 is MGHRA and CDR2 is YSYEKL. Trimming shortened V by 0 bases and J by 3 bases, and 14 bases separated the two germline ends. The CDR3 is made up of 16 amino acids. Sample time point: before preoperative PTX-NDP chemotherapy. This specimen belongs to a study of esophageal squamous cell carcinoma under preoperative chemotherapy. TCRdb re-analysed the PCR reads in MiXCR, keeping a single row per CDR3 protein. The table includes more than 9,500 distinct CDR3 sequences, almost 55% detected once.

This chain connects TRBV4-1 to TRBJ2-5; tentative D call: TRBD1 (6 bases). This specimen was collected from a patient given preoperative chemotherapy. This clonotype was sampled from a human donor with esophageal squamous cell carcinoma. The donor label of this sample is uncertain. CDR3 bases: TGCGCCAGCAGCCAAGATCAGGGGACGACCAAAGAGACCCAGTACTTC. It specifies CASSQDQGTTKETQYF.